Below, 24 T cell receptor beta chains from the same sample are listed, as sequenced in a study of beta chain features in type 1 diabetes. Study conclusions and caveats: A moderate, significant TCRB CDR3 shortening appeared in type 1 diabetes across four CD4+ subsets.

Since all of the isolated RNA was reverse transcribed, expressed TCRB transcripts were what got sequenced. Profiled with immunoSEQ multiplex PCR; TCRdb holds only in-frame clones, not every one. This sample has about 650,000 clones, with about an eighth found just once. Their cognate antigens are unknown. Sequenced input: naive CD4+ T cells from blood. These receptors came from a man in his thirties or forties with type 1 diabetes.

This clone was observed a few times. The chain links TRBV5-5 to TRBJ2-1; D may be TRBD1 (5 bases). The V end was cut by 2 bases, the J end by 13 bases, with 13 bases between. The CDR3 length is 12 residues. Looked up from germline, CDR1 is SGHKS and CDR2 is YYEKEE (reference sequence). This chain's CDR3 is CASSFYQGRQFF. CDR3 DNA: TGTGCCAGCAGCTTTTATCAGGGTCGACAGTTCTTC.

The J gene is TRBJ1-2, the V gene TRBV7-2, with a weak D call TRBD1 (5 bases). Germline assignment: CDR1 SGHTA and CDR2 FQGNSA. Trimming left V 4 bases short and J 0 bases short, with 12 bases between. CDR3 length equals 15 residues. CDR3: CASSSGTGTNYGYTF. Written as DNA, the CDR3 is TGTGCCAGCAGCTCGGGGACGGGAACTAACTATGGCTACACCTTC.

The genes are TRBV2 and TRBJ1-5; possibly TRBD1 for D (6 bases). The CDR3 sequence is 15 residues long. V lost 2 bases, J lost 11 bases, and 19 bases lay in between. Germline V CDR1 and CDR2: SNHLY, FYNNEI. The chain's CDR3 is CASSETGAPKMAQHF. The CDR3 region has the DNA TGTGCCAGCAGTGAAACGGGGGCCCCAAAAATGGCCCAGCATTTT. Together with reference TRBV2 and TRBJ1-5, the CDR3 gives the full variable domain: EPEVTQTPSHQVTQMGQEVILRCVPISNHLYFYWYRQILGQKVEFLVSFYNNEISEKSEIFDDQFSVERPDGSNFTLKIRSTKLEDSAMYFCASSETGAPKMAQHFGDGTRLSIL.

V gene TRBV29-1 combines with J gene TRBJ2-7, with 12 bases fitting TRBD2. The CDR3 spans 16 residues. CDR1 is SQVTM and CDR2 is ANQGSEA in the germline V gene. Trimming took 4 bases from V and 0 from J; bases not matched to a gene: 7. CDR3 bases: TGCAGCGTTGGCGGACTAGCGGGGCCGAGCTCCTACGAGCAGTACTTC. Its translation: CSVGGLAGPSSYEQYF.

This chain links TRBV5-1 with TRBJ2-1, with 7 nucleotides matching TRBD1. CDR1 and CDR2 (germline): SGHRS, YFSETQ. This CDR3 contains 16 residues. Trimming at V came to 5 bases and at J to 7 bases, leaving 15 bases not matched to a gene. CDR3 protein: CASRMETGRNPNEQFF. The CDR3 DNA is TGCGCCAGCAGGATGGAGACAGGGCGAAACCCTAATGAGCAGTTCTTC.

This clone has more than one count but fewer than ten. This chain uses TRBV9 with TRBJ1-5; 8 bases are a match to TRBD1. The CDR3 has 14 amino acids. CDR1 and CDR2 (germline): SGDLS, YYNGEE. V shed 3 bases, J shed 7 bases, and the junction held 6 bases outside the gene matches. In DNA form, the CDR3 reads TGTGCCAGCAGCGCGGGACAGGCTGGGCAGCCCCAGCATTTT. It specifies CASSAGQAGQPQHF.

This clone was observed a handful of times. The chain carries TRBV10-3 and TRBJ2-3; D unresolved. This CDR3 has 13 residues. Trimming removed 2 bases at V and 3 bases at J, with 6 bases between. CDR1 and CDR2 from the germline V gene are ENHRY and SYGVKD. The chain's CDR3 is CAISEANTDTQYF. In nucleotides, the CDR3 is TGTGCCATCAGTGAGGCTAATACAGATACGCAGTATTTT.

In the case of this clone: This same CDR3 is encoded by further DNA sequences in the sample. This sequence joins TRBV7-9 and TRBJ2-3; the match to TRBD1 covers 8 bases. The ends lost 5 bases at V and 8 bases at J; junction bases unmatched: 3. CDR1 is SEHNR, CDR2 FQNEAQ, per germline (reference sequence). The CDR3 consists of 12 residues. The CDR3 loop reads CASSPDRGTQYF. The CDR3 bases are TGTGCCAGCAGCCCTGACAGGGGTACGCAGTATTTT. The full variable domain, with the rest looked up from reference TRBV7-9 and TRBJ2-3, is DTGVSQNPRHKITKRGQNVTFRCDPISEHNRLYWYRQTLGQGPEFLTYFQNEAQLEKSRLLSDRFSAERPKGSFSTLEIQRTEQGDSAMYLCASSPDRGTQYFGPGTRLTVL.

This chain uses TRBV7-9 with TRBJ1-3; D unresolved. Trimming took off 1 base at V and 0 bases at J, with 4 bases between the two ends. From germline, CDR1 is SEHNR and CDR2 FQNEAQ (reference sequence). The CDR3 has 14 residues. DNA of the CDR3: TGTGCCAGCAGCTTAGGCAACTCTGGAAACACCATATATTTT. Translated: CASSLGNSGNTIYF.

This clone was seen a few times. This chain joins TRBV23-1 and TRBJ1-5, with 7 bases lining up with TRBD1. TRBV23-1 is classed as an ORF, of uncertain function. The CDR3 length is 13 residues. J lost 9 bases, V lost 3 bases, and 5 bases had no gene match. CDR3 nucleotide sequence: TGCGCCAGCAGTCACCCCAGGGGGGTGCCCCAGCATTTT. It translates to CASSHPRGVPQHF.

This clone was counted only a few times. The rearrangement uses TRBV4-3 and TRBJ1-1, with unresolved D. The CDR3 contains 15 residues. Looked up from germline, CDR1 is LGHNA and CDR2 is YSLEER. V dropped 0 bases and J dropped 2 bases, with 10 bases sitting between them. The CDR3 nucleotides read TGCGCCAGCAGCCAAGAAGGCGGTACCAACACTGAAGCTTTCTTT. It is translated as CASSQEGGTNTEAFF.

The rearrangement joins TRBV29-1 to TRBJ1-2; D is possibly TRBD1 (6 bases). This CDR3 is 15 amino acids long. V lost 8 bases, J lost 2 bases, and 21 bases lay in between. The V gene's germline CDR1 is SQVTM and CDR2 ANQGSEA. The CDR3 nucleotides read TGCAGCACCTCACTCGGTTCCAGGGGCAACTATGGCTACACCTTC. Protein product: CSTSLGSRGNYGYTF.

This chain links TRBV7-9 with TRBJ2-5; D not certain. The CDR3 length is 11 residues. V dropped 8 bases and J dropped 5 bases, with 9 bases sitting between them. Germline V gene data show CDR1 as SEHNR and CDR2 as FQNEAQ (reference sequence). In DNA form, the CDR3 reads TGTGCCAGCCGAGATGGGGAGACCCAGTACTTC. Translation gives CASRDGETQYF.

In its sample, this clone was seen a few times. The J gene is TRBJ1-2, the V gene TRBV20-1; D remains unclear. This CDR3 is 9 amino acids long. V lost 7 bases and J 6 bases, leaving 6 bases between the germline ends. Germline V gene lookup returns CDR1 DFQATT and CDR2 SNEGSKA (reference sequence). The CDR3 coding sequence is TGCAGTGGGGGAAATGGCTACACCTTC. Protein product: CSGGNGYTF.

The chain recombines TRBV5-4 with TRBJ2-3; D unresolved. V gave up 2 bases and J gave up 0 bases, with 7 bases separating them. This CDR3 has 14 amino acids. Germline V gene sequence: CDR1 SGHNT, CDR2 YYREEE (reference sequence). For the CDR3, the DNA is TGTGCCAGCAGCTTCTCCACTAGCACAGATACGCAGTATTTT. Translated, it gives CASSFSTSTDTQYF. The full variable domain, completed using reference TRBV5-4 and TRBJ2-3, is ETGVTQSPTHLIKTRGQQVTLRCSSQSGHNTVSWYQQALGQGPQFIFQYYREEENGRGNFPPRFSGLQFPNYSSELNVNALELDDSALYLCASSFSTSTDTQYFGPGTRLTVL.

The rearrangement links TRBV7-2 to TRBJ1-2, with no clear D. Per the germline V gene, CDR1 is SGHTA and CDR2 is FQGNSA. This CDR3 has 12 amino acids. Deletions cut 2 bases from V and 8 bases from J, with 9 bases between. Here the CDR3 DNA reads TGTGCCAGCAGCTTAACCGGGGAGGGCTACACCTTC. Residues: CASSLTGEGYTF.

This clone was recorded a few times. This chain uses TRBV7-3 with TRBJ1-2; tentative D call: TRBD1 (5 bases). The CDR3 sequence is 13 residues long. Germline CDR1 reads SGHTA; CDR2 reads FQGTGA. V dropped 2 bases and J dropped 6 bases, with 10 bases sitting between them. The CDR3 sequence: CASSLGAGDGYTF. The DNA for the CDR3 is TGTGCCAGCAGCTTAGGGGCCGGGGATGGCTACACCTTC. The whole variable domain, filled in from reference TRBV7-3 and TRBJ1-2, reads GAGVSQTPSNKVTEKGKYVELRCDPISGHTALYWYRQSLGQGPEFLIYFQGTGAADDSGLPNDRFFAVRPEGSVSTLKIQRTERGDSAVYLCASSLGAGDGYTFGSGTRLTVV.

This clone was seen more than once but under ten times. The chain combines TRBV19 with TRBJ1-2; D is unclear. The V and J ends lost 6 bases and 1 base respectively, with 9 bases between them. The CDR3 covers 13 residues. Per germline, CDR1 LNHDA and CDR2 SQIVND (reference sequence). The CDR3 is CASRDRFNYGYTF. The CDR3 coding sequence is TGTGCCAGTAGGGACCGATTTAACTATGGCTACACCTTC.

This clone was observed a handful of times. The rearrangement uses TRBV14 and TRBJ2-3; 7 nucleotides align to TRBD1. J was trimmed by 0 bases and V by 5 bases; bases with no gene match: 2. The CDR3 sequence is 14 residues long. Germline CDR1 is SGHDN and CDR2 is FVKESK. The CDR3 protein is CASSVTGSTDTQYF. The CDR3 DNA sequence: TGTGCCAGCAGCGTGACAGGGAGCACAGATACGCAGTATTTT.

This clone has a handful of counts. The chain uses TRBV5-6 and TRBJ2-6, with D possibly TRBD2 on 6 matching bases. The CDR3 totals 17 residues. The V end was cut by 0 bases, the J end by 2 bases, with 12 bases between. Germline V gene sequence: CDR1 SGHDT, CDR2 YYEEEE. CDR3 in DNA: TGTGCCAGCAGCTTGGTCCAGGGAGGTACTGGGGCCAACGTCCTGACTTTC. Translation gives CASSLVQGGTGANVLTF.

This clone has a handful of counts. V is TRBV6-1 and J is TRBJ1-2; 7 bases map to TRBD1. V shed 6 bases and J 7 bases; nucleotides not matched to a gene: 5. Germline assignment: CDR1 MNHNS and CDR2 SASEGT. The CDR3 sequence is 12 residues long. The CDR3 is CASSPTGIGYTF. The CDR3 bases are TGTGCCAGCAGCCCGACAGGGATTGGCTACACCTTC.

This clone was picked up a small number of times. The chain uses TRBV7-2 and TRBJ2-6; the D is unclear. Germline V gene sequence: CDR1 SGHTA, CDR2 FQGNSA. Trimming took off 5 bases at V and 0 bases at J, with 8 bases between the two ends. The CDR3 length is 15 residues. As DNA, the CDR3 is TGTGCCAGCAGCAGTGGGCGCTCTGGGGCCAACGTCCTGACTTTC. The encoded protein is CASSSGRSGANVLTF.

The chain combines TRBV7-2 with TRBJ2-1; D possibly corresponds to TRBD1 (6 bases). There are 13 residues in the CDR3. Per the germline V gene, CDR1 is SGHTA and CDR2 is FQGNSA. Between the trimmed V and J ends, which lost 8 bases and 5 bases, there was a span of 13 bases. The chain's CDR3 is CASLSYRDNEQFF. CDR3 nucleotide sequence: TGTGCCAGCCTATCGTACAGGGACAATGAGCAGTTCTTC.

DNA for the CDR3: TGTGCCAGCAGTTTTATGGGGAATCAGCCCCAGCATTTT. Its translation: CASSFMGNQPQHF. The chain employs TRBV27 and TRBJ1-5, with no clear D. CDR3 size: 13 residues. CDR1 is MNHEY, CDR2 SMNVEV, per germline (reference sequence). Trimming took off 3 bases at V and 4 bases at J, with 7 bases between the two ends.